Listed below are T cell receptor beta chains from one sample, sequenced in a study of human T cells and chemical hapten exposure. Via MiXCR, TCRdb re-called the RACE reads, giving one row per CDR3 protein. Here the sample spans about 190,000 distinct CDR3 sequences, approximately 26% being singletons. The sequences come from whole blood, collected in connection with sensitization to the hapten diphenylcyclopropenone (DPC). These TCRs come from a woman between 40 and 55 years old with alopecia areata. Some clones in this sample may be carry-over from other donors' samples. The CDR3 runs from the conserved cysteine through the conserved F or W. Fields, in order: J gene, clone size, D gene, V gene, CDR3 DNA, CDR3 protein. D genes are given only for firm matches. The size field is filled for only some rows; it gives once, few, many or a size class.

>TRBJ2-4|NA|NA|TRBV7-2
TGTGCCAGCAGCTTAGTTTCAGGGGCGGCCAAAAACATTCAGTACTTC
CASSLVSGAAKNIQYF
>TRBJ2-3|many|NA|TRBV5-1
TGCGCCAGCAGCTTACAAGACTATCTGGATACGCAGTATTTT
CASSLQDYLDTQYF
>TRBJ1-2|NA|NA|TRBV27
TGTGCCAGCAGTTCCGAGCCGGGGGATCCAAACTATGGCTACACCTTC
CASSSEPGDPNYGYTF
>TRBJ1-5|NA|TRBD1|TRBV7-2
TGTGCCAGCAGCTCTCAAGGGACAGGGGCCAATCAGCCCCAGCATTTT
CASSSQGTGANQPQHF
>TRBJ1-1|NA|NA|TRBV4-3
TGCGCCAGCAGCCAAGAAAGGGTGAAAACTGAAGCTTTCTTT
CASSQERVKTEAFF
>TRBJ2-1|NA|TRBD2|TRBV6-2/TRBV6-3
TGTGCCAGCAGTTACGATAGCGGGACACAACAGGGTGAGCAGTTCTTC
CASSYDSGTQQGEQFF
>TRBJ2-1|few|NA|TRBV28
TGTGCCAGCAGTTTATTCCGAGGACTTGAGCAGTTCTTC
CASSLFRGLEQFF
>TRBJ2-7|NA|TRBD2|TRBV20-1
TGCAGTGCTAGCAGGGTACTAGCGGGGGCCTCCTACGAGCAGTACTTC
CSASRVLAGASYEQYF
>TRBJ2-1|NA|NA|TRBV7-2
TGTGCCAGCAGCCCAGGGCCAGGGACCCAGTCCCGCACGGGGCATGAGCAGTTCTTC
CASSPGPGTQSRTGHEQFF
>TRBJ2-3|NA|TRBD1|TRBV5-1
TGCGCCAGCAGCTTGGAAGGGGGCGGAGGCACAGATACGCAGTATTTT
CASSLEGGGGTDTQYF
>TRBJ2-3|NA|TRBD2|TRBV6-2/TRBV6-3
TGTGCCAGCAACGGGGGACTAGCGGAGGCAGATACGCAGTATTTT
CASNGGLAEADTQYF
>TRBJ2-1|NA|NA|TRBV7-9
TGTGCCAGCAGCCCTGGTATGGGTGTGAGCAATGAGCAGTTCTTC
CASSPGMGVSNEQFF
>TRBJ2-1|few|TRBD2|TRBV12-3/TRBV12-4
TGTGCCAGCAGGGGACTAGTTCACAATGAGCAGTTCTTC
CASRGLVHNEQFF
>TRBJ2-7|few|TRBD1|TRBV6-2/TRBV6-3
TGTGCCAGCAGTGACAGGGGGCGGAACTCCTACGAGCAGTACTTC
CASSDRGRNSYEQYF
>TRBJ2-2|NA|TRBD2|TRBV28
TGTGCCAGCAGTTCGGGGGGACTAGCGGACGGCGGGGAGCTGTTTTTT
CASSSGGLADGGELFF
>TRBJ2-1|few|NA|TRBV20-1
TGCAGTGCTAACCCCTTTACGGACGGTTACAATGAGCAGTTCTTC
CSANPFTDGYNEQFF
>TRBJ2-1|few|NA|TRBV28
TGTGCCAGCAGTTTGTGGGGTGGGGGTCACAATGAGCAGTTCTTC
CASSLWGGGHNEQFF
>TRBJ2-3|NA|TRBD1|TRBV7-2
TGTGCCAGCAGCCCGACAGGGGCTTCAGATACGCAGTATTTT
CASSPTGASDTQYF
>TRBJ2-2|few|TRBD1|TRBV2
TGTGCCAGTAATACAGGGGGCTTCACCGGGGAGCTGTTTTTT
CASNTGGFTGELFF
>TRBJ2-5|few|NA|TRBV20-1
TGCAGTGCTAGAGATGGAGGACAAGAGACCCAGTACTTC
CSARDGGQETQYF
>TRBJ2-7|few|NA|TRBV6-2/TRBV6-3
TGTGCCAGCAGTTACCGTCGATCGGCTGTAGAGGGCGCCTACGAGCAGTACTTC
CASSYRRSAVEGAYEQYF
>TRBJ1-5|NA|NA|TRBV5-4
TGTGCCACCAGAGCAGGGGTAAATCAGCCCCAGCATTTT
CATRAGVNQPQHF
>TRBJ2-7|many|TRBD1|TRBV29-1
TGCAGCGTCTCAGCCCAGACAGGGGCGACCTACGAGCAGTACTTC
CSVSAQTGATYEQYF
>TRBJ2-5|few|TRBD1|TRBV11-2
TGTGCCAGCAGCCCAGGACAGGGAGCGACCCAGTACTTC
CASSPGQGATQYF
>TRBJ2-3|few|NA|TRBV7-2
TGTGCCAGCAGCCGGCGGAGGGGCGATACGCAGTATTTT
CASSRRRGDTQYF